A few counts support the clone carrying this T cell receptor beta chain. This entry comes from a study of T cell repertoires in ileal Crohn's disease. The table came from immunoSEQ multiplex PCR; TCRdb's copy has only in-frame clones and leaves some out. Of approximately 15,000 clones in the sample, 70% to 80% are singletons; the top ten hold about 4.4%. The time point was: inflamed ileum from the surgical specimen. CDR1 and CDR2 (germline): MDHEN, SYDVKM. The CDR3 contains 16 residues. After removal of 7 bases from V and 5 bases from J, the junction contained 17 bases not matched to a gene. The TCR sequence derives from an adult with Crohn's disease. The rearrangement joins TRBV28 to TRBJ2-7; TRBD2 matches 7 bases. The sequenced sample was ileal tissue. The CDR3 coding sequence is TGTGCCAGCATTACTGCCGGGACTAAGGGAGTCCACGAGCAGTACTTC. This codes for CASITAGTKGVHEQYF.